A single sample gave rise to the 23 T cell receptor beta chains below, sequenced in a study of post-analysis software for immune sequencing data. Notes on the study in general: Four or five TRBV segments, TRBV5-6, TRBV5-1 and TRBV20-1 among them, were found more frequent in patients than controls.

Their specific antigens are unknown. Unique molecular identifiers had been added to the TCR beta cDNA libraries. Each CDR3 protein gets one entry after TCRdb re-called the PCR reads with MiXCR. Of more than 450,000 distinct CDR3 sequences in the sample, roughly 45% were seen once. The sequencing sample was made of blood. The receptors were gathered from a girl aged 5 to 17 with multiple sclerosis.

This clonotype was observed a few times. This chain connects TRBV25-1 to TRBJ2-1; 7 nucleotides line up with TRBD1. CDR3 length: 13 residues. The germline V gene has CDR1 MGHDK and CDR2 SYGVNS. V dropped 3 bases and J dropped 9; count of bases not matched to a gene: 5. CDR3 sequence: CASSEGQTTEQFF. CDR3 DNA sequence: TGTGCCAGCAGTGAGGGACAGACGACTGAGCAGTTCTTC.

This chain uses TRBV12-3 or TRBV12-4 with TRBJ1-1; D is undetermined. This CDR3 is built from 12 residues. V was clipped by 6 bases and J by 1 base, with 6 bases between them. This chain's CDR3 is CASRAQNTEAFF. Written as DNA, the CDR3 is TGTGCCAGCAGGGCACAGAACACTGAAGCTTTCTTT.

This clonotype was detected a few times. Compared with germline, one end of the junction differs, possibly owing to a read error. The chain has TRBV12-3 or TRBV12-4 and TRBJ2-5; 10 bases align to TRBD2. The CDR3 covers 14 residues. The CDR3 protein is CASSLAGVRETQYF. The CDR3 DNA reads TGTGCCAGCAGTCTAGCGGGAGTGAGGGAGACCCAGTACTTC.

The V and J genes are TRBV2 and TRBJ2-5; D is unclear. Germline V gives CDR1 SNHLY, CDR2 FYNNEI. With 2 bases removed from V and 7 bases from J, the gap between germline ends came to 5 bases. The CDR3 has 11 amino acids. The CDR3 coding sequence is TGTGCCAGCAGTGAACTTGGGACCCAGTACTTC. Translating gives CASSELGTQYF. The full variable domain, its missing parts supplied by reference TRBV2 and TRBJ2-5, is EPEVTQTPSHQVTQMGQEVILRCVPISNHLYFYWYRQILGQKVEFLVSFYNNEISEKSEIFDDQFSVERPDGSNFTLKIRSTKLEDSAMYFCASSELGTQYFGPGTRLLVL.

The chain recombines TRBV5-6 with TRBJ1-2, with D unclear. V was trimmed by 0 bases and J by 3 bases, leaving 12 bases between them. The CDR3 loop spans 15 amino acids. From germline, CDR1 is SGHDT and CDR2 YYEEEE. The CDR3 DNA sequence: TGTGCCAGCAGCTTGGGGAACTGGGGAGACTATGGCTACACCTTC. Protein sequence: CASSLGNWGDYGYTF.

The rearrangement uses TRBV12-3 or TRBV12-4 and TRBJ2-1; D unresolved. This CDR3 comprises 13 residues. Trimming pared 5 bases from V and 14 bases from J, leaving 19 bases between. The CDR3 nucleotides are TGTGCCAGCAGTCTTCTCGGTCAACACGGCGAGTTCTTC. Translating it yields CASSLLGQHGEFF.

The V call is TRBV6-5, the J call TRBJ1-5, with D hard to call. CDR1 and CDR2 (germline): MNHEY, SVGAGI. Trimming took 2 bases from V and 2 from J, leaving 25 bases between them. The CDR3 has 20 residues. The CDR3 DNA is TGTGCCAGCAGTTACGCCCGGCCACTTGGGGAGCCTTTGGGCAATCAGCCCCAGCATTTT. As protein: CASSYARPLGEPLGNQPQHF.

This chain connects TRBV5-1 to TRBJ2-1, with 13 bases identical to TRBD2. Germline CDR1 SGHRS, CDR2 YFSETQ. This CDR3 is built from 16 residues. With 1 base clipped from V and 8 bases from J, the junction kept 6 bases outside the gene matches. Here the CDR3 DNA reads TGCGCCAGCAGCTTGCAGGGACTAGCGGGATTAGATGAGCAGTTCTTC. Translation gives CASSLQGLAGLDEQFF.

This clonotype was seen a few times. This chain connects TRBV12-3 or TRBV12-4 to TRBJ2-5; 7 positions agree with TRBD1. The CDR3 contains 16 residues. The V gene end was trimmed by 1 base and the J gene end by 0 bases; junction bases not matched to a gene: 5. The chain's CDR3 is CASSLGTGAYQETQYF. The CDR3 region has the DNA TGTGCCAGCAGTTTAGGCACAGGGGCGTACCAAGAGACCCAGTACTTC.

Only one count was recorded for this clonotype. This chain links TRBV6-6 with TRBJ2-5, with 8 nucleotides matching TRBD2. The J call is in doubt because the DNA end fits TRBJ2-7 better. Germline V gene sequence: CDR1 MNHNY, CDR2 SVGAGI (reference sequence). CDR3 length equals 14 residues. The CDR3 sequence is CASSERENSYEQYF. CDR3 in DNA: TGTGCCAGCAGCGAGCGGGAGAATTCGTACGAGCAGTACTTC.

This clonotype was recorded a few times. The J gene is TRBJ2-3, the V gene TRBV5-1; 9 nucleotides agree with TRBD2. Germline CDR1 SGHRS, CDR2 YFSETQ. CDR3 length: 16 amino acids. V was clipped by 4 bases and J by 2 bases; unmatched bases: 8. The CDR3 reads CASSPPIAGDTDTQYF. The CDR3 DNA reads TGCGCCAGCAGCCCCCCCATAGCGGGAGACACAGATACGCAGTATTTT.

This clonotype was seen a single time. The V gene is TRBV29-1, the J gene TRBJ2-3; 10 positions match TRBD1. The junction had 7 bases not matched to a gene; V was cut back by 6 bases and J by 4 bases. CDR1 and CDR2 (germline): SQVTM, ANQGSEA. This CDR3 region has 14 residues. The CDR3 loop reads CSVALTGGSDTQYF. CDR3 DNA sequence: TGCAGCGTAGCCTTGACAGGGGGCTCAGATACGCAGTATTTT.

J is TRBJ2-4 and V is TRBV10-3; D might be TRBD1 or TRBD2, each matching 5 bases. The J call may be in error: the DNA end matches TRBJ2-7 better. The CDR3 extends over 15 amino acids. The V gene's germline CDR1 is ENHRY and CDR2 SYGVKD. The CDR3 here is CAISSGTDLAYEQYF. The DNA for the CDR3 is TGTGCCATCAGTTCTGGGACCGATCTAGCCTACGAGCAGTACTTC.

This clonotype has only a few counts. In DNA, the CDR3 is TGTGCCAGCTACACCCCGGGACAGGGTGTTTACGAGCAGTACTTC. This encodes CASYTPGQGVYEQYF. The rearrangement links TRBV6-6 to TRBJ2-7, with 9 bases fitting TRBD1. There are 15 residues in the CDR3. The germline CDR1 and CDR2 sequences are MNHNY and SVGAGI (reference sequence). The ends lost 8 bases at V and 4 bases at J; junction bases unmatched: 12.

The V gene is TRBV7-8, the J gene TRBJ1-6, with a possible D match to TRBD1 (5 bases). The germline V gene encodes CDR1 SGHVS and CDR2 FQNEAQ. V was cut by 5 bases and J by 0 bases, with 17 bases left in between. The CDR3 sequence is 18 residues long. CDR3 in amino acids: CASSRGTFPSSYNSPLHF. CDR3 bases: TGTGCCAGCAGCAGAGGGACTTTTCCGAGCTCCTATAATTCACCCCTCCACTTT.

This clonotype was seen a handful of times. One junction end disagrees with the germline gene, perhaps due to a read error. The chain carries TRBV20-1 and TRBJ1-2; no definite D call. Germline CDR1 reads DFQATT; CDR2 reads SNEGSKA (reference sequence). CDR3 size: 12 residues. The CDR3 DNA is TGCAGTGCTGGAGAGGGAGAACGCCGCAACACCTTC. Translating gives CSAGEGERRNTF.

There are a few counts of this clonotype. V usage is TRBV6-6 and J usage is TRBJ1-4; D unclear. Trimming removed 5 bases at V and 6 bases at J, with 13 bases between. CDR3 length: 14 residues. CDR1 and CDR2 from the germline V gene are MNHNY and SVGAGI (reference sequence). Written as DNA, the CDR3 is TGTGCCAGCAGTAGACCTCCAGTTGATGAAAAACTGTTTTTT. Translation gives CASSRPPVDEKLFF.

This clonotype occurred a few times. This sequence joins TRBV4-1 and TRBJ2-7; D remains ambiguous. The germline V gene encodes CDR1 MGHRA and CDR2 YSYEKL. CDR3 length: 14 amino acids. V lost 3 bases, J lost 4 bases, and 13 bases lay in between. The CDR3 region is CASSHQMTGYEQYF. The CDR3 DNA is TGCGCCAGCAGCCATCAGATGACGGGTTACGAGCAGTACTTC.

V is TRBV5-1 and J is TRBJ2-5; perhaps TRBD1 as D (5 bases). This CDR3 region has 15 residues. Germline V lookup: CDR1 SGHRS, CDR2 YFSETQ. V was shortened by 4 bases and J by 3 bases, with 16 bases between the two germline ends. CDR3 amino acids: CASSLAKGVKETQYF. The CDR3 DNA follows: TGCGCCAGCAGCCTTGCAAAAGGGGTTAAAGAGACCCAGTACTTC.

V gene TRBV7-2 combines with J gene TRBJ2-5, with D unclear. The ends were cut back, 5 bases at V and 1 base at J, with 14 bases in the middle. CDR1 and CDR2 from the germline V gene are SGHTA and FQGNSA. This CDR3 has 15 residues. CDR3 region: CASSPDPGPQETQYF. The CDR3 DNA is TGTGCCAGCAGCCCAGACCCAGGACCCCAAGAGACCCAGTACTTC.

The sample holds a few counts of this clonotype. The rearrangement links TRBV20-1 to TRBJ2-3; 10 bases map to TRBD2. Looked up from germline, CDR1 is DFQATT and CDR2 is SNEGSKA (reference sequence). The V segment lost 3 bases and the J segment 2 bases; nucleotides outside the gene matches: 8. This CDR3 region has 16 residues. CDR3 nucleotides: TGCAGTGCTAGTGCGCCTAGCGGGGGTATCACAGATACGCAGTATTTT. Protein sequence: CSASAPSGGITDTQYF.

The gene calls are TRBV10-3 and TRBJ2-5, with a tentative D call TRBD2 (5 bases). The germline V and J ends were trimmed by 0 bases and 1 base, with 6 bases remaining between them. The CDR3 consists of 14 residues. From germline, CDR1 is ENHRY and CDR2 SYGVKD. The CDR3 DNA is TGTGCCATCAGTGAGTCGAGGGTCCAAGAGACCCAGTACTTC. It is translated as CAISESRVQETQYF.

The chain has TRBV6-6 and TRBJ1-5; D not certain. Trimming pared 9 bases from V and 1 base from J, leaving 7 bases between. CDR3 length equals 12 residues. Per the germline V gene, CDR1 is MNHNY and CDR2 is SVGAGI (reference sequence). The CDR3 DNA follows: TGTGCCAGTTCAGGAAGCAATCAGCCCCAGCATTTT. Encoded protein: CASSGSNQPQHF.